The rows below give T cell receptor beta chains drawn from one sample of a study of T cells after yellow fever vaccination. TCRdb recomputed calls from the 5' RACE reads with MiXCR, one row per CDR3 protein. The table includes approximately 160,000 distinct CDR3 sequences, around 9.3% detected once. Sample: CD8+ T cells sorted from PBMCs, taken 45 days after the yellow fever booster vaccination. The receptor source for this set is a man younger than 35 who received the YFV17D yellow fever vaccine. Both conserved end residues are part of each CDR3. A D gene is named only where the DNA matches it firmly. Where a row states a size, it is once, few, many or the class of an expanded clone; other rows omit it.

d_gene	v_gene	abundance	j_gene	CDR3aa	CDR3nt
TRBD1	TRBV5-1	-	TRBJ1-2	CASSLGTGAFGYTF	TGCGCCAGCAGCCTAGGGACAGGGGCTTTTGGCTACACCTTC
-	TRBV27	few	TRBJ1-2	CASSLFPGYYGYTF	TGTGCCAGCAGTTTGTTCCCAGGTTACTATGGCTACACCTTC
-	TRBV10-3	-	TRBJ1-2	CAITSDNYGYTF	TGTGCCATCACTTCGGACAACTATGGCTACACCTTC
-	TRBV27	few	TRBJ2-5	CASSLGVGKTETQYF	TGTGCCAGCAGTTTAGGGGTGGGCAAAACAGAGACCCAGTACTTC
-	TRBV5-1	many	TRBJ2-5	CASRPGQGYQETQYF	TGCGCCAGCAGGCCGGGGCAGGGGTACCAAGAGACCCAGTACTTC
-	TRBV6-6	-	TRBJ1-5	CASSFNGPLEAQHF	TGTGCCAGCAGTTTCAACGGGCCCCTCGAGGCCCAGCATTTT
-	TRBV4-1	few	TRBJ1-5	CASSRRQVSNQPQHF	TGCGCCAGCAGCCGCCGACAGGTGTCCAATCAGCCCCAGCATTTT
TRBD2	TRBV7-8	few	TRBJ2-1	CASSLGTSGGGKNEQFF	TGTGCCAGCAGCTTGGGGACTAGCGGGGGGGGTAAAAATGAGCAGTTCTTC
TRBD1	TRBV12-3/TRBV12-4	-	TRBJ2-5	CASSYRDRGRETQYF	TGTGCCAGCAGTTACCGGGACAGGGGGCGAGAGACCCAGTACTTC
-	TRBV2	once	TRBJ1-3	CASRDRLPGNTIYF	TGTGCCAGCAGGGACAGACTTCCTGGAAACACCATATATTTT
-	TRBV15	once	TRBJ1-2	CATRDPDYGYTF	TGTGCCACCAGGGACCCCGACTATGGCTACACCTTC
TRBD1	TRBV5-1	-	TRBJ1-1	CASSNRGGSTEAFF	TGCGCCAGCAGTAACAGGGGAGGGAGTACTGAAGCTTTCTTT
-	TRBV16	-	TRBJ2-3	CASRGPPTTDTQYF	TGTGCCAGCCGAGGGCCCCCGACCACAGATACGCAGTATTTT
-	TRBV24-1	-	TRBJ1-5	CATSLRGRAPGAQHF	TGTGCCACCAGCCTCCGTGGCAGGGCCCCAGGAGCCCAGCATTTT
TRBD2	TRBV20-1	-	TRBJ2-1	CSARMTSGVYNEQFF	TGCAGTGCTAGAATGACTAGCGGGGTGTACAATGAGCAGTTCTTC
-	TRBV3-1	-	TRBJ1-5	CASSEVGRGQPQHF	TGTGCCAGCAGCGAAGTTGGGAGGGGTCAGCCCCAGCATTTT
-	TRBV6-2/TRBV6-3	-	TRBJ2-7	CASSYSTGTEQYF	TGTGCCAGCAGTTACTCGACAGGCACCGAGCAGTACTTC
TRBD2	TRBV7-9	few	TRBJ2-3	CASSSMTSGGAMSDTQYF	TGTGCCAGCAGCTCCATGACTAGCGGGGGGGCTATGAGCGATACGCAGTATTTT
TRBD1	TRBV7-9	many	TRBJ1-1	CASSSSGQGDTEAFF	TGTGCCAGCAGCTCCTCCGGACAGGGGGACACTGAAGCTTTCTTT
-	TRBV29-1	few	TRBJ1-1	CSVQRGAEAFF	TGCAGCGTTCAAAGGGGGGCTGAAGCTTTCTTT
-	TRBV5-1	-	TRBJ2-1	CASSSGSGDNEQFF	TGCGCGAGCAGCTCCGGGTCAGGGGACAATGAGCAGTTCTTC
TRBD1	TRBV18	few	TRBJ2-1	CASSHASGTGGAGGANEQFF	TGTGCCAGCTCACACGCCTCCGGGACAGGGGGCGCGGGGGGAGCTAATGAGCAGTTCTTC
TRBD2	TRBV19	few	TRBJ2-5	CASSPPGVGGSETQYF	TGTGCCAGTAGCCCTCCTGGAGTGGGGGGGAGTGAGACCCAGTACTTC
-	TRBV20-1	-	TRBJ1-1	CSAGDTEAFF	TGCAGTGCTGGGGACACTGAAGCTTTCTTT
-	TRBV6-5	-	TRBJ2-7	CASSPGPYEQYF	TGTGCCAGCAGCCCCGGCCCCTACGAGCAGTACTTC
TRBD1	TRBV4-1	-	TRBJ1-2	CASSQDPGGWGYTF	TGCGCCAGCAGCCAAGATCCAGGGGGCTGGGGCTACACCTTC
-	TRBV9	few	TRBJ2-2	CASSAGGLDTGELFF	TGTGCCAGCAGCGCGGGGGGCCTGGACACCGGGGAGCTGTTTTTT
-	TRBV7-2	many	TRBJ1-6	CASSLVSPAYNSPLHF	TGTGCCAGCAGCTTAGTCTCTCCGGCCTATAATTCACCCCTCCACTTT
-	TRBV21-1	few	TRBJ2-4	CASSHRQGAYIQYF	TGTGCCAGCAGCCACCGACAGGGGGCATACATTCAGTACTTC
-	TRBV6-5	many	TRBJ1-1	CASSYSIGVLVFF	TGTGCCAGCAGTTACTCGATTGGGGTCTTGGTTTTCTTT
TRBD1	TRBV27	few	TRBJ2-7	CASSHGQGYEQYF	TGTGCCAGCAGCCATGGACAGGGGTACGAGCAGTACTTC
TRBD1	TRBV14	-	TRBJ2-3	CASSQDFRIQGADTQYF	TGTGCCAGCAGCCAAGATTTCCGGATACAGGGGGCAGATACGCAGTATTTT
TRBD1	TRBV4-1	-	TRBJ1-2	CASSQYTGAYGYTF	TGCGCCAGCAGCCAATACACAGGGGCCTATGGCTACACCTTC
-	TRBV24-1	few	TRBJ2-1	CATSEGSYNEQFF	TGTGCCACCAGTGAGGGGTCCTACAATGAGCAGTTCTTC
TRBD1	TRBV4-1	-	TRBJ1-2	CASSLGGASGYTF	TGCGCCAGCAGCCTAGGGGGCGCGAGTGGCTACACCTTC
-	TRBV7-6	many	TRBJ1-1	CASSPVEGNTEAFF	TGTGCCAGCAGCCCCGTTGAAGGGAACACTGAAGCTTTCTTT
TRBD2	TRBV27	few	TRBJ2-2	CASSRGTNTGELFF	TGTGCCAGTTCGCGGGGGACCAACACCGGGGAGCTGTTTTTT